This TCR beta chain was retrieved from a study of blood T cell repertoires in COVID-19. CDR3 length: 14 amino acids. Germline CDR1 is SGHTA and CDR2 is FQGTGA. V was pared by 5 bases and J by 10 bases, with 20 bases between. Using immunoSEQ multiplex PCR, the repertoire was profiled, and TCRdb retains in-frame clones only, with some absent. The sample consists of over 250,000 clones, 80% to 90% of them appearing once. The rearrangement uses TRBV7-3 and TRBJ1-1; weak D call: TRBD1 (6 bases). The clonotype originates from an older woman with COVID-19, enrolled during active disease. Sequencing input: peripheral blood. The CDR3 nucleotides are TGTGCCAGCAGCCCTGGGGAGGGGGTCAGGGCAGCTTTCTTT. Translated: CASSPGEGVRAAFF.